These 9 T cell receptor beta chains were all obtained from the same sample, sequenced in a study of human T cells and chemical hapten exposure. TCRdb called the RACE reads again in MiXCR, with one record for every CDR3 protein. The sample records roughly 130,000 distinct CDR3 sequences, approximately 9.5% being singletons. Stated time point: healthy volunteer bleed at 2 weeks. Unfractionated whole blood yielded the extracted total RNA. Sequences were obtained from whole blood. Receptors originate from a male donor in good health. Some clones in this sample may be carry-over from other donors' samples.

This clonotype occurred many times. The chain combines TRBV27 with TRBJ1-1; D gene uncertain. CDR1 and CDR2 (germline): MNHEY, SMNVEV (reference sequence). The CDR3 has 13 residues. Trimming stripped 7 bases from V and 5 bases from J, with 14 bases between. The CDR3 is CASIGLGGTEAFF. The CDR3, as DNA: TGTGCCAGCATAGGCCTCGGTGGAACTGAAGCTTTCTTT.

The rearrangement uses TRBV6-6 and TRBJ2-2, with 10 bases that match TRBD2. The CDR3 has 17 amino acids. After removal of 6 bases from V and 0 bases from J, the junction contained 7 bases not matched to a gene. Germline lookup yields CDR1 MNHNY and CDR2 SVGAGI (reference sequence). As DNA, the CDR3 is TGTGCCAGCAGCGGGACTAGCGTTGATACGAACACCGGGGAGCTGTTTTTT. Its protein product is CASSGTSVDTNTGELFF.

The table lists this clonotype with a few counts. The rearrangement joins TRBV9 to TRBJ2-1; D perhaps matches TRBD2 (6 bases). Germline CDR1 reads SGDLS; CDR2 reads YYNGEE. CDR3 length: 15 amino acids. Deletions cut 4 bases from V and 5 bases from J, with 16 bases between. The CDR3 region has the DNA TGTGCCAGCAGCAAACGACTAGAGGGTCACAATGAGCAGTTCTTC. Translated, it gives CASSKRLEGHNEQFF.

Ten or more counts support this clonotype. This sequence joins TRBV11-2 and TRBJ2-5; the D is unclear. There are 15 residues in the CDR3. With 3 bases removed from V and 5 bases from J, the gap between germline ends came to 16 bases. Germline V gene sequence: CDR1 SGHAT, CDR2 FQNNGV. DNA of the CDR3: TGTGCCAGCAGCTTTCCCCCTACCGCAGCCGAGACCCAGTACTTC. This sequence encodes CASSFPPTAAETQYF.

This clonotype occurred a few times. The chain employs TRBV15 and TRBJ2-5; the D gene could be TRBD1 or TRBD2 (5 bases each). This CDR3 is 15 amino acids long. The germline V gene has CDR1 LNHNV and CDR2 YYDKDF (reference sequence). Trimming took 0 bases from V and 4 from J, leaving 12 bases between them. For the CDR3, the DNA is TGTGCCACCAGCAGAGACCGGGACGGCGCAGAGACCCAGTACTTC. Translating gives CATSRDRDGAETQYF.

This clonotype has a count of ten or more. The chain is built from TRBV27 and TRBJ1-1, with TRBD1 as a possible D gene (5 bases). V gave up 0 bases and J gave up 5 bases, with 13 bases separating them. This CDR3 region has 15 residues. From germline, CDR1 is MNHEY and CDR2 SMNVEV (reference sequence). The CDR3: CASSLSVSAGTEAFF. The CDR3 bases are TGTGCCAGCAGTTTATCGGTCAGTGCAGGGACTGAAGCTTTCTTT.

J is TRBJ2-1 and V is TRBV10-3; 11 nucleotides line up with TRBD2. The CDR3 runs 15 residues. V was pared by 6 bases and J by 8 bases, with 9 bases of the junction left unmatched. The germline CDR1 and CDR2 sequences are ENHRY and SYGVKD. The CDR3 reads CAISLVAGGLDEQFF. The CDR3 bases are TGTGCCATCAGCCTAGTAGCGGGAGGGCTGGATGAGCAGTTCTTC.

This clonotype was detected many times. J is TRBJ2-5 and V is TRBV7-8; D remains unclear. Trimming took 5 bases from V and 2 from J, leaving 12 bases between them. Germline V lookup: CDR1 SGHVS, CDR2 FQNEAQ. The CDR3 contains 14 residues. In nucleotides, the CDR3 is TGTGCCAGCAGCCGCGGACGGGTACAAGAGACCCAGTACTTC. Amino acid sequence: CASSRGRVQETQYF.

In this sample, this clonotype turned up a few times. V and J are TRBV10-3 and TRBJ1-5; D not resolved. V shed 8 bases and J shed 6 bases, with 14 bases lying between them. The CDR3 spans 13 residues. Germline V gene lookup returns CDR1 ENHRY and CDR2 SYGVKD. CDR3 residues: CAIGSGEGQPQHF. In DNA, the CDR3 is TGTGCCATCGGATCTGGGGAGGGTCAGCCCCAGCATTTT.